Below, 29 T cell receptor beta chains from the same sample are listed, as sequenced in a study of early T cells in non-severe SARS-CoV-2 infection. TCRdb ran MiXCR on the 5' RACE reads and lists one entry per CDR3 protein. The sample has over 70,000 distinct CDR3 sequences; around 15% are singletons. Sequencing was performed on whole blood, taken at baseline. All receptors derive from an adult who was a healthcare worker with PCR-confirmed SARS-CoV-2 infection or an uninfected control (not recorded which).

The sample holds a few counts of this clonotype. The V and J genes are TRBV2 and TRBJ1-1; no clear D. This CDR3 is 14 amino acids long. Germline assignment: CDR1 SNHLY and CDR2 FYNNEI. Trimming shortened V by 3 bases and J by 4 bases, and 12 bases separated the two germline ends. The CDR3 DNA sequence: TGTGCCAGCAGTGAGACGTCTACGAGCACTGAAGCTTTCTTT. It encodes CASSETSTSTEAFF.

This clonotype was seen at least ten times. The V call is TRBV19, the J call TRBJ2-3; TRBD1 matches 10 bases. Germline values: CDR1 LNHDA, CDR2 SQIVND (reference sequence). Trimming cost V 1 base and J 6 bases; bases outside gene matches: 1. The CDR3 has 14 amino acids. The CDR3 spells CASSIGQGADTQYF. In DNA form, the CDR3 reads TGTGCCAGTAGTATAGGACAGGGGGCGGATACGCAGTATTTT. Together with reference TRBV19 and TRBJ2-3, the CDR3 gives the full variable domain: DGGITQSPKYLFRKEGQNVTLSCEQNLNHDAMYWYRQDPGQGLRLIYYSQIVNDFQKGDIAEGYSVSREKKESFPLTVTSAQKNPTAFYLCASSIGQGADTQYFGPGTRLTVL.

The CDR3 sequence is CASSSSGQGADTQYF. The CDR3 DNA is TGCGCCAGCAGTAGTTCCGGACAGGGGGCAGATACGCAGTATTTT. V usage is TRBV5-1 and J usage is TRBJ2-3, with TRBD1 matching over 10 bases. The germline CDR1 and CDR2 sequences are SGHRS and YFSETQ. CDR3 length: 15 residues. V dropped 5 bases and J dropped 4; count of bases not matched to a gene: 7.

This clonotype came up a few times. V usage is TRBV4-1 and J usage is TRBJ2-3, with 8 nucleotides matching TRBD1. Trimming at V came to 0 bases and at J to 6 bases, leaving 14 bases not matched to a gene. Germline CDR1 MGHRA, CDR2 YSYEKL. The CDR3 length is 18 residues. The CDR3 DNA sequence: TGCGCCAGCAGCCAAGATTTCCGACCAGGGGGCTCAACGGATACGCAGTATTTT. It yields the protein CASSQDFRPGGSTDTQYF.

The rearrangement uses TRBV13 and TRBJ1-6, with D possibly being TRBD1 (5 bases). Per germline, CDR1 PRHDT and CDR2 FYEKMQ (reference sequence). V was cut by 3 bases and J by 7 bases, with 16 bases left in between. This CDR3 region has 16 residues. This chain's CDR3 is CASSFLGESGNSPLHF. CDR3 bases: TGTGCCAGCAGCTTTTTAGGCGAGTCAGGGAATTCACCCCTCCACTTT.

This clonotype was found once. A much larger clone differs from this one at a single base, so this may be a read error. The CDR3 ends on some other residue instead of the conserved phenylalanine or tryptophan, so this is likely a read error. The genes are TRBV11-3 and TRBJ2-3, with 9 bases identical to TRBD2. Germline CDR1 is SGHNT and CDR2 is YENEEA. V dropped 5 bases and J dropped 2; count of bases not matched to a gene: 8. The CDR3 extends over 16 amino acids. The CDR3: CASSPGSGRPTDTQYS. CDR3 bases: TGTGCCAGCAGCCCCGGTAGCGGGAGACCCACAGATACGCAGTATTCT.

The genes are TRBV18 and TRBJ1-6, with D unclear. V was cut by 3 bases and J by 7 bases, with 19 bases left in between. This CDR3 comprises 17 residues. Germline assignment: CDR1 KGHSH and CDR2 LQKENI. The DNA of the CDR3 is TGTGCCAGCTCACCTTTCGCATTGCGCCCCGGGAATTCACCCCTCCACTTT. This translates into CASSPFALRPGNSPLHF.

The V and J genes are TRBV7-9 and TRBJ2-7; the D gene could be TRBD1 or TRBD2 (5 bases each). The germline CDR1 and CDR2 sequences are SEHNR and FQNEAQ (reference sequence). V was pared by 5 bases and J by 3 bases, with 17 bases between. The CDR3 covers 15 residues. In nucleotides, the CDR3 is TGTGCCAGCAGCGCACCGGGACGGAAGAACTACGAGCAGTACTTC. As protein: CASSAPGRKNYEQYF.

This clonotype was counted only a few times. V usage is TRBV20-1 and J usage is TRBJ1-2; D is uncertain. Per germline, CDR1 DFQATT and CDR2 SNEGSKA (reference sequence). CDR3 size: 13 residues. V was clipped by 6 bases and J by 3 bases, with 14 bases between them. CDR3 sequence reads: CSAPAGRHYGYTF. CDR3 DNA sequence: TGCAGTGCCCCGGCGGGAAGGCACTATGGCTACACCTTC.

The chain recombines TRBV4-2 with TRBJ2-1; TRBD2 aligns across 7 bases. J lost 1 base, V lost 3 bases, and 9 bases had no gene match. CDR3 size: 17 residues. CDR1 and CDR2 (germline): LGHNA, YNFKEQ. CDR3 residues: CASSQTRGRGSYNEQFF. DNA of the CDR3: TGTGCCAGCAGCCAGACCCGAGGGAGGGGTTCCTACAATGAGCAGTTCTTC.

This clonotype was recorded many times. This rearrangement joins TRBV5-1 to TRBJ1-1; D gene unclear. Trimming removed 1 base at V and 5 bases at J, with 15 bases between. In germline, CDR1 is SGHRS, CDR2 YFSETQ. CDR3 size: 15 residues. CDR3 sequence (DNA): TGCGCCAGCAGCTTGTTTGACGTAGCCCGGACTGAAGCTTTCTTT. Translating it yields CASSLFDVARTEAFF. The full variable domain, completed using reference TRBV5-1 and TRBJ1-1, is KAGVTQTPRYLIKTRGQQVTLSCSPISGHRSVSWYQQTPGQGLQFLFEYFSETQRNKGNFPGRFSGRQFSNSRSEMNVSTLELGDSALYLCASSLFDVARTEAFFGQGTRLTVV.

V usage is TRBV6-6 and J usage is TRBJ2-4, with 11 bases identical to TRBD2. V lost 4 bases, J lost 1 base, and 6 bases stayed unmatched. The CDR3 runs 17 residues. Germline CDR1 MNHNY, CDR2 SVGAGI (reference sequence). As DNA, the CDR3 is TGTGCCAGCAGTTCCCTAGCGGGAGGCGGCGCCAAAAACATTCAGTACTTC. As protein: CASSSLAGGGAKNIQYF.

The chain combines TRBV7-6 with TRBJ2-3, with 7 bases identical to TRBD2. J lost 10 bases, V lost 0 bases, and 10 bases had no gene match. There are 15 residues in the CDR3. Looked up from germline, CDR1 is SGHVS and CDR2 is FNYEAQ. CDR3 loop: CASSLAAGEPGSQYF. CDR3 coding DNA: TGTGCCAGCAGCTTAGCGGCGGGAGAACCTGGGTCGCAGTATTTT.

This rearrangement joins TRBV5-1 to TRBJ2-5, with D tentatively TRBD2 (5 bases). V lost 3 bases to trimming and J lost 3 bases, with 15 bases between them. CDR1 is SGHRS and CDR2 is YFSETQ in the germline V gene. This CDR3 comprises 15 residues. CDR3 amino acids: CASSSLKEREETQYF. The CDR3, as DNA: TGCGCCAGCAGCTCCCTAAAAGAGAGGGAAGAGACCCAGTACTTC.

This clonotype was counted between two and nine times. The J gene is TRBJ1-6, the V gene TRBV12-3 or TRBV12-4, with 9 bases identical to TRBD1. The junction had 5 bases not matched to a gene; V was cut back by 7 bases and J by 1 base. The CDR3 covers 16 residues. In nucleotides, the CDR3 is TGTGCCAGCACGGGACAGGGTACTTCCTATAATTCACCCCTCCACTTT. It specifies CASTGQGTSYNSPLHF.

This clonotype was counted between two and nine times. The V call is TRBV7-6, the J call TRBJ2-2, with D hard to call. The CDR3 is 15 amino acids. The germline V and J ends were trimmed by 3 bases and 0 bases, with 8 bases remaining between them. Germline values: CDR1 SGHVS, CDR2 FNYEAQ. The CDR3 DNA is TGTGCCAGCAGCTTGGGCGGTGCGAACACCGGGGAGCTGTTTTTT. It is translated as CASSLGGANTGELFF.

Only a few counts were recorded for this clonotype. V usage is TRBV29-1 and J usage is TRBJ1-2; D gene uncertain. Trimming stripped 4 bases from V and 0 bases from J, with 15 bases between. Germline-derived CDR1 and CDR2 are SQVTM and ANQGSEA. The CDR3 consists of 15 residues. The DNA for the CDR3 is TGCAGCGTTGTTGAGCCAGTGAGAGCTAACTATGGCTACACCTTC. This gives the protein CSVVEPVRANYGYTF. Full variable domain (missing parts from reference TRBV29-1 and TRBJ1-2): SAVISQKPSRDICQRGTSLTIQCQVDSQVTMMFWYRQQPGQSLTLIATANQGSEATYESGFVIDKFPISRPNLTFSTLTVSNMSPEDSSIYLCSVVEPVRANYGYTFGSGTRLTVV.

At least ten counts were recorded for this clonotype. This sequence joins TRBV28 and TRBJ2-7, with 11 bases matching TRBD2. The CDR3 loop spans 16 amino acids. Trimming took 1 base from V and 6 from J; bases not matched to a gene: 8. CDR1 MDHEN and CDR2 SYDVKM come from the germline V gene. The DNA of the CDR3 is TGTGCCAGCAGTTTATTTACTAGCGGGAGATCCCCCGAGCAGTACTTC. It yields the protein CASSLFTSGRSPEQYF.

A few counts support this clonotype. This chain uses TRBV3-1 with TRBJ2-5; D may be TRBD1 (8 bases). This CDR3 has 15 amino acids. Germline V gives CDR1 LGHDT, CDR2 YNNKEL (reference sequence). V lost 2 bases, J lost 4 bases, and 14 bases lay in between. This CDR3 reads CASSQPHRGGETQYF. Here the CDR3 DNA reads TGTGCCAGCAGCCAACCCCACAGGGGGGGAGAGACCCAGTACTTC.

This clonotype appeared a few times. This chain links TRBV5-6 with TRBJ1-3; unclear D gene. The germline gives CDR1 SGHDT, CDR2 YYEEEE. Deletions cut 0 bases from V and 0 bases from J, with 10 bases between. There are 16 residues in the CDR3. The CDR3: CASSLGVSASGNTIYF. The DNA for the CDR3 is TGTGCCAGCAGCTTGGGAGTATCGGCCTCTGGAAACACCATATATTTT. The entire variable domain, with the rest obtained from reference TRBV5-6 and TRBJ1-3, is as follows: DAGVTQSPTHLIKTRGQQVTLRCSPKSGHDTVSWYQQALGQGPQFIFQYYEEEERQRGNFPDRFSGHQFPNYSSELNVNALLLGDSALYLCASSLGVSASGNTIYFGEGSWLTVV.

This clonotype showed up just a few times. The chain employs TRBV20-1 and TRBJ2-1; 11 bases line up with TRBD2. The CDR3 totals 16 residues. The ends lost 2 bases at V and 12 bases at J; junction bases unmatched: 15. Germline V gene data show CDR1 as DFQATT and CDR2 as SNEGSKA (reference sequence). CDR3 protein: CSARTPVRLAGGSQFF. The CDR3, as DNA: TGCAGTGCTAGAACCCCCGTTAGGCTAGCGGGAGGATCGCAGTTCTTC.

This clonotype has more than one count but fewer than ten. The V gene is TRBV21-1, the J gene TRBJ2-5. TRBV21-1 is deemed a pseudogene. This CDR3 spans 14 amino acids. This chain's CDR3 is CASSNGSLGETQYF. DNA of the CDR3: TGTGCCAGCAGCAACGGCAGTCTGGGGGAGACCCAGTACTTC.

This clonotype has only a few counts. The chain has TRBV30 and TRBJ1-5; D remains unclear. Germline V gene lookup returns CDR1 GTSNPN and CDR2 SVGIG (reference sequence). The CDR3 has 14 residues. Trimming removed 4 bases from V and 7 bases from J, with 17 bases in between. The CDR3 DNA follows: TGTGCCTGGACTCCATCCGGGTTTCGGCAGCCCCAGCATTTT. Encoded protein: CAWTPSGFRQPQHF.

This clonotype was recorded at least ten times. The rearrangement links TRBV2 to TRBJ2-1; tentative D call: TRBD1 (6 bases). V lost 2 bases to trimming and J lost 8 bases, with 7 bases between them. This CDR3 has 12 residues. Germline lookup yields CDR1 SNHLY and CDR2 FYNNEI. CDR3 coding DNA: TGTGCCAGCAGTGAATCAGGGGATGAGCAGTTCTTC. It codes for CASSESGDEQFF.

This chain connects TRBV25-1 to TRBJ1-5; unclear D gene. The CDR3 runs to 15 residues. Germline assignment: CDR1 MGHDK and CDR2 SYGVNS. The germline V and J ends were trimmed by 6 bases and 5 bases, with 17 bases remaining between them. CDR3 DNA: TGTGCCAGCAGGTCCCGTCCCGTTTCCGATCAGCCCCAGCATTTT. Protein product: CASRSRPVSDQPQHF.

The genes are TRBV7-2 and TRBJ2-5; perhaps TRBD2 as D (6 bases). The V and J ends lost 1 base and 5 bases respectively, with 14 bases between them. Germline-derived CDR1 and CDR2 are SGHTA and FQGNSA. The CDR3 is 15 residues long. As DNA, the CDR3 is TGTGCCAGCAGCTTAGATGGGACTGCCGTTGAGACCCAGTACTTC. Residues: CASSLDGTAVETQYF.

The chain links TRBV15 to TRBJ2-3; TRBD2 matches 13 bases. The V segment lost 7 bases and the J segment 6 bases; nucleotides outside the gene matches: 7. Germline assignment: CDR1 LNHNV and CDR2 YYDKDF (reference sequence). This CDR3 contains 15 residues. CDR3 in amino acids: CATTRTSGSVDTQYF. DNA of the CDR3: TGTGCCACCACCCGGACTAGCGGGAGTGTGGATACGCAGTATTTT.

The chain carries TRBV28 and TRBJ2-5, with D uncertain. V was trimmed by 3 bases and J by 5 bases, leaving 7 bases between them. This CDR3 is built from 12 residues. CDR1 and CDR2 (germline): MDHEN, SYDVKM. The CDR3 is CASSFVGETQYF. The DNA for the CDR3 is TGTGCCAGCAGTTTTGTCGGGGAGACCCAGTACTTC.

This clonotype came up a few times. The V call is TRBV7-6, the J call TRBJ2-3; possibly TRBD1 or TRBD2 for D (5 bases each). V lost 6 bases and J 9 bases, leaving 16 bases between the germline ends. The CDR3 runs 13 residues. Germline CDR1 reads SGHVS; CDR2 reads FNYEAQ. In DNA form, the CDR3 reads TGTGCCAGCAGTTTTGGGACGGTAGGAACGCAGTATTTT. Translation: CASSFGTVGTQYF.